This T cell receptor (beta chain) was retrieved from a study of cytomegalovirus exposure and HLA in healthy donors. Study observations and caveats: There were some public TCRs occurring in many donors, but most TCR sequences were rare. Listed as cytomegalovirus-associated were 150 to 200 TCR beta chains.

Sampled while nominally healthy, donors likely had unrecorded immune exposures. J was trimmed by 6 bases and V by 3 bases; bases with no gene match: 10. Germline CDR1 reads LGHNA; CDR2 reads YNFKEQ. The CDR3 runs 16 residues. With 60 Vbeta and 13 Jbeta primers, the PCR was carried out. In the authors' workflow: Per a later analysis, the number of unique TCR beta chains was around 79 million, of which 9 million to 14 million were shared. Generated by immunoSEQ multiplex PCR, the TCRdb table keeps only in-frame clones and is missing some. The V and J calls and clone size are taken from that table; D and trimming were inferred from the DNA. The table includes around 220,000 clones, roughly 80% detected once. On this clone: The antigen is undetermined.

This TCR was recovered from a middle-aged man in good health and CMV-seronegative. Source material: PBMCs. The rearrangement joins TRBV4-2 to TRBJ2-7; 11 bases agree with TRBD2. The CDR3 DNA reads TGTGCCAGCAGCCACCGTAGACTAGCGGGGCTTTCCGAGCAGTACTTC. Translated: CASSHRRLAGLSEQYF.